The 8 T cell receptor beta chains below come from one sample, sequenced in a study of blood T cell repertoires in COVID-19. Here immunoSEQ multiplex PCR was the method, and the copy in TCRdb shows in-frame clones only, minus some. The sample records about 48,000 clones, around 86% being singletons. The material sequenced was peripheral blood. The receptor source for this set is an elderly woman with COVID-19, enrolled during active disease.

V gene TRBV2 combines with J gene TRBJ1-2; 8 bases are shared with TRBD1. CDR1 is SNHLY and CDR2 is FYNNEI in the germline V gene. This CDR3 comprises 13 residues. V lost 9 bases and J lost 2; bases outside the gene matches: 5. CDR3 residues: CARQGVLNYGYTF. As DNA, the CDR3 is TGTGCCAGACAGGGGGTACTAAACTATGGCTACACCTTC.

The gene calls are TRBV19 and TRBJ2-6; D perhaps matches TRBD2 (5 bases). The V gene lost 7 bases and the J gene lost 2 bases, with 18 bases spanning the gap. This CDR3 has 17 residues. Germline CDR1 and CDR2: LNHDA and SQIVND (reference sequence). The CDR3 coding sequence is TGTGCCAGTAATAGAGGGAATTTCGAGCCTGGGGCCAACGTCCTGACTTTC. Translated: CASNRGNFEPGANVLTF.

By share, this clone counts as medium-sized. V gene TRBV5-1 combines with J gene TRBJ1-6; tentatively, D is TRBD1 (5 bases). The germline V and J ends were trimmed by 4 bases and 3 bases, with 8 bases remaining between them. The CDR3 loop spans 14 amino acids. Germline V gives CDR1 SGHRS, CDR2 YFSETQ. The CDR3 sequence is CASSVQDYNSPLHF. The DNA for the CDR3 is TGCGCCAGCAGCGTACAGGACTATAATTCACCCCTCCACTTT.

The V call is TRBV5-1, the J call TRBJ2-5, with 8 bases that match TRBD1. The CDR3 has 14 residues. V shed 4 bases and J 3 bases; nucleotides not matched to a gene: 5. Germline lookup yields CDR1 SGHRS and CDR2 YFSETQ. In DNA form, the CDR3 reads TGCGCCAGCAGCCCCCTGACAGGGGAAGAGACCCAGTACTTC. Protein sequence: CASSPLTGEETQYF.

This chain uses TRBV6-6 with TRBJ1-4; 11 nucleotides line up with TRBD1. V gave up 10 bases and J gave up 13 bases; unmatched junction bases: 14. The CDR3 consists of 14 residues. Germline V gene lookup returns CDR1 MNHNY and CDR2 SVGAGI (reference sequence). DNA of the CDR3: TGTGCCACCCTACCGGGACAGGGGGGTTCGGGACTGTTTTTT. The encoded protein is CATLPGQGGSGLFF.

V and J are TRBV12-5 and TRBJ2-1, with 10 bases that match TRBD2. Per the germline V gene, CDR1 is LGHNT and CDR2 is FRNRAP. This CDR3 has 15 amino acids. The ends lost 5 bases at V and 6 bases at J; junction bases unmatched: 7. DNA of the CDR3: TGTGCTAGTGGTCACCAGCGGGGGGGGGTCAATGAGCAGTTCTTC. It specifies CASGHQRGGVNEQFF.

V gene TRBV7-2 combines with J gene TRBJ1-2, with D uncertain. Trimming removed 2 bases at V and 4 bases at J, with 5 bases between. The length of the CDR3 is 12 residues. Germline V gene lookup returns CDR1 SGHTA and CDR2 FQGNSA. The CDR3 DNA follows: TGTGCCAGCAGCTTATATAGCTATGGCTACACCTTC. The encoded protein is CASSLYSYGYTF.

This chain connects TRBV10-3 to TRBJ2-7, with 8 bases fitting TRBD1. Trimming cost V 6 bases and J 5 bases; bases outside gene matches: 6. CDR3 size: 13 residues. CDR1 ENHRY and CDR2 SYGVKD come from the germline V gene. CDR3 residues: CAISGTGSNEQYF. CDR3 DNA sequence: TGTGCCATCAGCGGGACAGGTAGCAACGAGCAGTACTTC.